This entry lists 12 T cell receptor beta chains sequenced from one sample in a study of shared clonotypes between healthy human individuals. Data came from immunoSEQ multiplex PCR; TCRdb stores just in-frame clones and leaves some out. The sample records some 1,600,000 clones, 95% to 99% being singletons. Source material: naive CD4+ T cells sorted from blood. The subset was: CD45RA+ positively selected. Receptor source: a man aged 30 to 39 in good health.

This chain uses TRBV6-5 with TRBJ2-1, with D maybe TRBD1 (6 bases). CDR3 size: 15 residues. The V gene lost 6 bases and the J gene lost 3 bases, with 15 bases spanning the gap. Per the germline V gene, CDR1 is MNHEY and CDR2 is SVGAGI. The CDR3 protein is CASRPGTSHYNEQFF. In DNA, the CDR3 is TGTGCCAGCAGACCCGGGACATCCCACTACAATGAGCAGTTCTTC.

The chain uses TRBV28 and TRBJ2-7, with a weak D call TRBD2 (6 bases). V lost 3 bases, J lost 2 bases, and 14 bases lay in between. This CDR3 has 15 residues. Germline V gene sequence: CDR1 MDHEN, CDR2 SYDVKM. The CDR3 here is CASSFSGGATYEQYF. The CDR3 nucleotides read TGTGCCAGCAGTTTTTCGGGCGGGGCCACCTACGAGCAGTACTTC.

Only a few counts were recorded for this clone. The chain recombines TRBV30 with TRBJ2-7, with D unresolved. The V and J ends lost 5 bases and 1 base respectively, with 9 bases between them. The CDR3 totals 12 residues. The germline V gene has CDR1 GTSNPN and CDR2 SVGIG (reference sequence). The CDR3 loop is CAWSFLSYEQYF. CDR3 DNA: TGTGCCTGGTCCTTTTTGTCCTACGAGCAGTACTTC.

This chain joins TRBV28 and TRBJ2-5, with D perhaps TRBD1 (6 bases). V was shortened by 5 bases and J by 4 bases, with 14 bases between the two germline ends. Germline CDR1 reads MDHEN; CDR2 reads SYDVKM. The CDR3 extends over 14 amino acids. CDR3: CASSPGDSGETQYF. CDR3 DNA sequence: TGTGCCAGCAGTCCAGGGGATTCGGGAGAGACCCAGTACTTC.

The CDR3 DNA is TGTGCCAGCAGCCCAGCCCACTTAGCGGGAGTTTACGAGCAGTACTTC. This codes for CASSPAHLAGVYEQYF. The rearrangement joins TRBV11-2 to TRBJ2-7, with 9 bases lining up with TRBD2. Germline V lookup: CDR1 SGHAT, CDR2 FQNNGV. The CDR3 covers 16 residues. The V gene end was trimmed by 5 bases and the J gene end by 4 bases; junction bases not matched to a gene: 12. The variable domain in full, with the rest retrieved from reference TRBV11-2 and TRBJ2-7, is EAGVAQSPRYKIIEKRQSVAFWCNPISGHATLYWYQQILGQGPKLLIQFQNNGVVDDSQLPKDRFSAERLKGVDSTLKIQPAKLEDSAVYLCASSPAHLAGVYEQYFGPGTRLTVT.

This sequence joins TRBV2 and TRBJ2-2; 8 positions match TRBD1. This CDR3 has 14 residues. V lost 6 bases to trimming and J lost 3 bases; unmatched junction nucleotides: 3. Germline values: CDR1 SNHLY, CDR2 FYNNEI. The CDR3: CASRQGAHTGELFF. The DNA of the CDR3 is TGTGCCAGCAGGCAGGGGGCCCACACCGGGGAGCTGTTTTTT.

To note about this clone: The identical CDR3 is also encoded by other nucleotide sequences in the sample. The CDR3 spells CAWSVQSYEQYF. Written as DNA, the CDR3 is TGTGCCTGGAGTGTTCAGAGTTACGAGCAGTACTTC. V usage is TRBV30 and J usage is TRBJ2-7; no clear D. V was shortened by 0 bases and J by 4 bases, with 7 bases between the two germline ends. Germline V lookup: CDR1 GTSNPN, CDR2 SVGIG (reference sequence). CDR3 length: 12 residues.

This chain connects TRBV5-5 to TRBJ1-3; the D is unclear. In germline, CDR1 is SGHKS, CDR2 YYEKEE (reference sequence). Trimming shortened V by 0 bases and J by 0 bases, and 4 bases separated the two germline ends. The CDR3 loop spans 14 amino acids. CDR3 in DNA: TGTGCCAGCAGCTTGGTGGTCTCTGGAAACACCATATATTTT. Protein: CASSLVVSGNTIYF.

The gene calls are TRBV28 and TRBJ2-3; 9 positions agree with TRBD1. Germline V gene sequence: CDR1 MDHEN, CDR2 SYDVKM. The CDR3 is 15 amino acids. The ends lost 3 bases at V and 7 bases at J; junction bases unmatched: 8. CDR3 protein: CASSLSGQGVYTQYF. DNA of the CDR3: TGTGCCAGCAGTTTGTCGGGACAGGGTGTATATACGCAGTATTTT.

V is TRBV28 and J is TRBJ2-1, with 8 bases matching TRBD2. The CDR3 consists of 15 residues. J was trimmed by 4 bases and V by 5 bases; bases with no gene match: 7. CDR1 and CDR2 (germline): MDHEN, SYDVKM. The CDR3 DNA reads as TGTGCCAGCAGTCAGAGCGGGAGAGTTTACAATGAGCAGTTCTTC. The encoded protein is CASSQSGRVYNEQFF.

The chain couples TRBV28 to TRBJ1-5, with D perhaps matching TRBD1 (6 bases). The CDR3 is made up of 14 amino acids. Germline V lookup: CDR1 MDHEN, CDR2 SYDVKM. The V gene lost 6 bases and the J gene lost 3 bases, with 12 bases spanning the gap. Here the CDR3 reads CASSLGQYNQPQHF. DNA for the CDR3: TGTGCCAGCAGCCTAGGACAGTACAATCAGCCCCAGCATTTT.

This chain connects TRBV18 to TRBJ2-7; 10 nucleotides line up with TRBD2. The CDR3 runs to 18 residues. Germline CDR1 and CDR2: KGHSH and LQKENI. The ends lost 4 bases at V and 3 bases at J; junction bases unmatched: 15. Here the CDR3 reads CASSLRTSGLGLHYEQYF. The DNA for the CDR3 is TGTGCCAGCTCACTACGGACTAGCGGTTTAGGCCTCCACTACGAGCAGTACTTC.